The 5 T cell receptor beta chains presented below share a single source sample, sequenced in a study of identical twins. TCRdb processed the 5' RACE reads anew with MiXCR; each CDR3 protein has one entry. This table has about 470,000 distinct CDR3 sequences, about 24% appearing once. These data were likewise used in another study, on T cells expressing NK-cell markers.

The sample taken for sequencing was CD4+ T cells sorted from blood. The receptor source for this set is a woman aged 18-30 years in good health.

This clonotype was counted a few times. The gene calls are TRBV10-2 and TRBJ2-1, with D unclear. Per germline, CDR1 WSHSY and CDR2 SAAADI. CDR3 length equals 13 residues. V lost 8 bases and J 0 bases, leaving 8 bases between the germline ends. CDR3 coding DNA: TGCGCCAGCCCCGAGAGCTCCTACAATGAGCAGTTCTTC. Amino acid sequence: CASPESSYNEQFF.

The rearrangement uses TRBV7-9 and TRBJ2-7, with D hard to call. Germline V gene sequence: CDR1 SEHNR, CDR2 FQNEAQ (reference sequence). The CDR3 spans 14 residues. Trimming left V 8 bases short and J 5 bases short, with 19 bases between. CDR3 protein: CASHHIPRGHEQYF. In nucleotides, the CDR3 is TGTGCCAGCCACCACATCCCGCGCGGCCACGAGCAGTACTTC.

This rearrangement joins TRBV7-8 to TRBJ2-7, with TRBD1 matching over 7 bases. The CDR3 consists of 15 residues. After removal of 1 base from V and 2 bases from J, the junction contained 5 bases not matched to a gene. Germline V lookup: CDR1 SGHVS, CDR2 FQNEAQ. The CDR3 region is CASSLETGITYEQYF. As DNA, the CDR3 is TGTGCCAGCAGCTTAGAGACAGGGATTACCTACGAGCAGTACTTC.

V and J are TRBV29-1 and TRBJ1-1; no reliable D call. Germline values: CDR1 SQVTM, CDR2 ANQGSEA. V was shortened by 2 bases and J by 0 bases, with 10 bases between the two germline ends. CDR3 length equals 14 residues. CDR3 protein: CSVEPHGLNTEAFF. CDR3 nucleotide sequence: TGCAGCGTTGAACCCCACGGGTTGAACACTGAAGCTTTCTTT.

This clonotype has more than one count but fewer than ten. The J gene is TRBJ2-7, the V gene TRBV27, with 8 bases lining up with TRBD2. Germline CDR1 MNHEY, CDR2 SMNVEV (reference sequence). This CDR3 contains 14 residues. The V segment lost 5 bases and the J segment 5 bases; nucleotides outside the gene matches: 8. The CDR3 loop is CASSRGSGGDEQYF. Written as DNA, the CDR3 is TGTGCCAGCAGTAGAGGGTCCGGGGGGGACGAGCAGTACTTC.